This T cell receptor beta chain was sequenced in a study of T cell responses to AZD1222 COVID-19 vaccine. Study-level findings and limits: There were mostly white British donors and more females than males, and clonal diversity was possibly underestimated. Targets within unmutated variant regions were reportedly found for nearly half of spike-specific TCRs.

Sequencing used immunoSEQ multiplex PCR; TCRdb keeps in-frame clones, though not all of them. The sample lists 90,000 to 150,000 clones; 80% to 90% were seen once. The CDR3 runs 15 residues. Between the trimmed V and J ends, which lost 0 bases and 2 bases, there was a span of 10 bases. CDR1 is MGHRA and CDR2 is YSYEKL in the germline V gene. A note on this clone: Its antigen is not identified.

The chain uses TRBV4-1 and TRBJ1-2; D not resolved. The sample in question was peripheral blood, obtained on day 0 of AZD1222 vaccination. This receptor was identified in an adult in good health. CDR3 in DNA: TGCGCCAGCAGCCAAGATCTATATGGGAACTATGGCTACACCTTC. It translates to CASSQDLYGNYGYTF.